The table lists the clone carrying this T cell receptor beta chain with a few counts. The antigen is undetermined. The data are from a study of identical twins. Overall study results and limits: Abundant cord blood beta clonotypes carried fewer insertions; memory repertoires showed none. Invariant MAIT and iNKT cells could partly confound zero-insertion analyses.

One entry per CDR3 protein results from TCRdb running MiXCR on the 5' RACE reads. The repertoire includes under 350,000 distinct CDR3 sequences, roughly 9% of them detected once, and approximately 6.5% sits in the top ten. CDR3 length equals 13 residues. V gave up 6 bases and J gave up 4 bases, with 12 bases separating them. CDR1 and CDR2 from the germline V gene are LNHNV and YYDKDF (reference sequence). These data are also associated with another study on yellow fever vaccine responses in identical twins.

Sample: CD8+ T cells sorted from blood. This TCR derives from a woman aged 18 to 35 in good health. The chain is built from TRBV15 and TRBJ1-2; possibly TRBD1 for D (5 bases). This CDR3 reads CATRDRGGYGYTF. The CDR3 bases are TGTGCCACCAGGGATAGGGGCGGCTATGGCTACACCTTC.